These T cell receptor beta chains were read from a single sample in a study of CD8 T cells in Susac syndrome. MiXCR, applied by TCRdb to the immunoSEQ multiplex PCR reads, yields one record per CDR3 protein. The sample holds about 200,000 distinct CDR3 sequences, 85% to 95% seen once. What was sequenced was CD4+ T cells from PBMCs. The receptors were gathered from a human donor with multiple sclerosis. CDR3s include the opening cysteine and the closing phenylalanine or tryptophan. Each record gives: V gene, clone size, D gene, J gene, CDR3 protein, CDR3 DNA. The D gene is left open where the match is weak. Size is stated for part of the rows, as once, few or many counts, or as a class when the clone is expanded.

v_gene: TRBV20-1; abundance: .; d_gene: TRBD1; j_gene: TRBJ1-2; CDR3aa: CRGTGGHGYTF; CDR3nt: TGCAGGGGGACAGGGGGACATGGCTACACCTTC
v_gene: TRBV20-1; abundance: .; d_gene: TRBD2; j_gene: TRBJ2-1; CDR3aa: CSAPRPGLAGMSEQFF; CDR3nt: TGCAGTGCACCACGACCGGGACTAGCGGGGATGAGTGAGCAGTTCTTC
v_gene: TRBV20-1; abundance: .; d_gene: .; j_gene: TRBJ2-6; CDR3aa: CSAREARTTGANVLTF; CDR3nt: TGCAGTGCTAGAGAAGCGAGGACCACTGGGGCCAACGTCCTGACTTTC
v_gene: TRBV4-2; abundance: .; d_gene: .; j_gene: TRBJ1-1; CDR3aa: CASSQDLTAPGAEAFF; CDR3nt: TGTGCCAGCAGCCAAGATCTTACGGCACCAGGGGCTGAAGCTTTCTTT
v_gene: TRBV30; abundance: .; d_gene: TRBD2; j_gene: TRBJ2-3; CDR3aa: CAWSRGTSGESTDTQYF; CDR3nt: TGTGCCTGGAGTCGCGGGACTAGCGGGGAGAGCACAGATACGCAGTATTTT
v_gene: TRBV3-1; abundance: .; d_gene: TRBD1; j_gene: TRBJ2-7; CDR3aa: CASSAPGGASEQYF; CDR3nt: TGTGCCAGCAGCGCCCCAGGGGGCGCGTCCGAGCAGTACTTC
v_gene: TRBV29-1; abundance: .; d_gene: .; j_gene: TRBJ1-1; CDR3aa: CSAVSGAAVATEAFF; CDR3nt: TGCAGCGCCGTCAGTGGTGCGGCAGTGGCCACTGAAGCTTTCTTT
v_gene: TRBV29-1; abundance: .; d_gene: .; j_gene: TRBJ2-3; CDR3aa: CSVGATRSTDTQYF; CDR3nt: TGCAGCGTTGGGGCGACCCGGAGCACAGATACGCAGTATTTT
v_gene: TRBV10-3; abundance: .; d_gene: .; j_gene: TRBJ1-5; CDR3aa: CAISEGGPNQPQHF; CDR3nt: TGTGCCATCAGTGAGGGGGGACCCAATCAGCCCCAGCATTTT
v_gene: TRBV9; abundance: .; d_gene: .; j_gene: TRBJ2-5; CDR3aa: CASSAAGYKVETQYF; CDR3nt: TGTGCCAGCAGCGCAGCCGGCTATAAAGTAGAGACCCAGTACTTC
v_gene: TRBV29-1; abundance: once; d_gene: .; j_gene: TRBJ1-1; CDR3aa: CSVGSGAPNTEAFF; CDR3nt: TGCAGCGTTGGTAGTGGGGCGCCGAACACTGAAGCTTTCTTT
v_gene: TRBV12-3/TRBV12-4; abundance: .; d_gene: .; j_gene: TRBJ1-5; CDR3aa: CASSFGGQGQPQHF; CDR3nt: TGTGCCAGCAGTTTTGGCGGGCAGGGACAGCCCCAGCATTTT
v_gene: TRBV30; abundance: .; d_gene: .; j_gene: TRBJ1-5; CDR3aa: CAWCGNNGNQPQHF; CDR3nt: TGTGCCTGGTGCGGGAATAACGGGAATCAGCCCCAGCATTTT
v_gene: TRBV4-2; abundance: .; d_gene: .; j_gene: TRBJ2-5; CDR3aa: CASSQDPSSFQETQYF; CDR3nt: TGTGCCAGCAGCCAAGATCCTAGTAGTTTCCAAGAGACCCAGTACTTC
v_gene: TRBV27; abundance: .; d_gene: .; j_gene: TRBJ1-1; CDR3aa: CASSLTRTVGEAFF; CDR3nt: TGTGCCAGCAGTTTAACTCGGACAGTTGGGGAAGCTTTCTTT
v_gene: TRBV27; abundance: .; d_gene: .; j_gene: TRBJ1-6; CDR3aa: CASSSGTTKSPLHF; CDR3nt: TGTGCCAGCAGTTCCGGGACGACGAAGTCACCCCTCCACTTT
v_gene: TRBV15; abundance: .; d_gene: .; j_gene: TRBJ2-3; CDR3aa: CATSRDYKRASDTQYF; CDR3nt: TGTGCCACCAGCAGAGATTATAAGCGGGCTTCGGATACGCAGTATTTT
v_gene: TRBV20-1; abundance: .; d_gene: .; j_gene: TRBJ2-3; CDR3aa: CSASSGPGGTDTQYF; CDR3nt: TGCAGTGCCTCCAGCGGTCCAGGGGGCACAGATACGCAGTATTTT
v_gene: TRBV3-1; abundance: once; d_gene: .; j_gene: TRBJ1-1; CDR3aa: CASSQDLVGTEAFF; CDR3nt: TGTGCCAGCAGCCAAGATCTCGTGGGCACTGAAGCTTTCTTT
v_gene: TRBV29-1; abundance: .; d_gene: .; j_gene: TRBJ2-7; CDR3aa: CSVELGREQYF; CDR3nt: TGCAGCGTTGAACTAGGGCGTGAGCAGTACTTC
v_gene: TRBV6-6; abundance: .; d_gene: .; j_gene: TRBJ2-5; CDR3aa: CASTAAQETQYF; CDR3nt: TGTGCCAGCACGGCGGCGCAAGAGACCCAGTACTTC
v_gene: TRBV5-1; abundance: .; d_gene: .; j_gene: TRBJ2-1; CDR3aa: CASSLSGINEQFF; CDR3nt: TGCGCCAGCAGCTTGTCGGGGATCAATGAGCAGTTCTTC
v_gene: TRBV20-1; abundance: .; d_gene: .; j_gene: TRBJ2-5; CDR3aa: CSARDARGETQYF; CDR3nt: TGCAGTGCTAGAGATGCCCGGGGAGAGACCCAGTACTTC
v_gene: TRBV7-2; abundance: .; d_gene: .; j_gene: TRBJ2-7; CDR3aa: CASSLGGQVEQYF; CDR3nt: TGTGCCAGCAGCTTAGGGGGGCAGGTCGAGCAGTACTTC
v_gene: TRBV30; abundance: .; d_gene: TRBD2; j_gene: TRBJ2-1; CDR3aa: CAWVRLAGGLGEQFF; CDR3nt: TGTGCCTGGGTGAGACTAGCGGGGGGGCTGGGTGAGCAGTTCTTC
v_gene: TRBV30; abundance: .; d_gene: .; j_gene: TRBJ2-3; CDR3aa: CAWSKGGTDTQYF; CDR3nt: TGTGCCTGGTCGAAGGGGGGCACAGATACGCAGTATTTT
v_gene: TRBV29-1; abundance: .; d_gene: .; j_gene: TRBJ1-3; CDR3aa: CSVEDLGNTIYF; CDR3nt: TGCAGCGTTGAAGATCTTGGAAACACCATATATTTT
v_gene: TRBV30; abundance: .; d_gene: .; j_gene: TRBJ1-2; CDR3aa: CAWTDGANYGYTF; CDR3nt: TGTGCCTGGACGGACGGAGCTAACTATGGCTACACCTTC
v_gene: TRBV9; abundance: .; d_gene: TRBD2; j_gene: TRBJ2-1; CDR3aa: CASSVGRGVEQFF; CDR3nt: TGTGCCAGCAGCGTAGGACGGGGGGTTGAGCAGTTCTTC
v_gene: TRBV27; abundance: .; d_gene: .; j_gene: TRBJ2-7; CDR3aa: CASSPPGTANSYEQYF; CDR3nt: TGTGCCAGCAGTCCACCGGGGACGGCGAACTCCTACGAGCAGTACTTC
v_gene: TRBV6-5; abundance: .; d_gene: .; j_gene: TRBJ2-3; CDR3aa: CASSSNRIRTDTQYF; CDR3nt: TGTGCCAGCAGTTCAAACAGGATAAGAACAGATACGCAGTATTTT
v_gene: TRBV30; abundance: once; d_gene: .; j_gene: TRBJ1-2; CDR3aa: CAWSRPQGNYGYTF; CDR3nt: TGTGCCTGGAGTAGACCTCAGGGGAACTATGGCTACACCTTC
v_gene: TRBV5-1; abundance: few; d_gene: .; j_gene: TRBJ1-1; CDR3aa: CASSLELNTEAFF; CDR3nt: TGTGCCAGCTCACTGGAGTTGAACACTGAAGCTTTCTTT
v_gene: TRBV29-1; abundance: .; d_gene: .; j_gene: TRBJ1-1; CDR3aa: CSVSTAVNTEAFF; CDR3nt: TGCAGCGTTTCGACAGCGGTGAACACTGAAGCTTTCTTT
v_gene: TRBV27; abundance: .; d_gene: .; j_gene: TRBJ2-1; CDR3aa: CASGPRQALYNEQFF; CDR3nt: TGTGCCAGCGGACCCCGCCAGGCCCTCTACAATGAGCAGTTCTTC
v_gene: TRBV7-6; abundance: .; d_gene: TRBD1; j_gene: TRBJ2-5; CDR3aa: CASRQPGQGGGETQYF; CDR3nt: TGTGCCAGCAGGCAGCCCGGACAGGGGGGGGGAGAGACCCAGTACTTC
v_gene: TRBV9; abundance: few; d_gene: .; j_gene: TRBJ2-4; CDR3aa: CASSVGGAKNIQYF; CDR3nt: TGTGCCAGCAGCGTAGGGGGCGCCAAAAACATTCAGTACTTC
v_gene: TRBV27; abundance: few; d_gene: TRBD1; j_gene: TRBJ1-6; CDR3aa: CASSGTGYNSPLHF; CDR3nt: TGTGCCAGCAGCGGGACAGGCTATAATTCACCCCTCCACTTT
v_gene: TRBV3-1; abundance: .; d_gene: .; j_gene: TRBJ2-1; CDR3aa: CASSQEALAGRQFF; CDR3nt: TGTGCCAGCAGCCAAGAAGCACTAGCAGGCCGGCAGTTCTTC
v_gene: TRBV20-1; abundance: .; d_gene: TRBD1; j_gene: TRBJ1-2; CDR3aa: CSADTGTGFGYTF; CDR3nt: TGCAGCGCAGATACCGGGACAGGATTCGGCTACACCTTC
v_gene: TRBV20-1; abundance: once; d_gene: TRBD2; j_gene: TRBJ2-5; CDR3aa: CSARSGGGSQETQYF; CDR3nt: TGCAGTGCTAGGAGCGGCGGGGGGTCCCAAGAGACCCAGTACTTC
v_gene: TRBV20-1; abundance: .; d_gene: .; j_gene: TRBJ1-2; CDR3aa: CSARDLSGDSNGYTF; CDR3nt: TGCAGTGCTAGAGATCTCTCAGGGGATTCCAATGGCTACACCTTC
v_gene: TRBV5-4; abundance: .; d_gene: TRBD1; j_gene: TRBJ2-7; CDR3aa: CASGRDRGSYEQYF; CDR3nt: TGTGCCAGCGGGAGGGACAGGGGCTCCTACGAGCAGTACTTC
v_gene: TRBV20-1; abundance: once; d_gene: .; j_gene: TRBJ1-1; CDR3aa: CSARGLAGTEAFF; CDR3nt: TGCAGTGCTAGAGGGCTGGCCGGGACTGAAGCTTTCTTT
v_gene: TRBV30; abundance: .; d_gene: .; j_gene: TRBJ1-1; CDR3aa: CAWIRGSSTEAFF; CDR3nt: TGTGCCTGGATCCGAGGGTCGAGCACTGAAGCTTTCTTT
v_gene: TRBV14; abundance: few; d_gene: .; j_gene: TRBJ2-5; CDR3aa: CASSPDSQETQYF; CDR3nt: TGTGCCAGCAGCCCGGACTCCCAAGAGACCCAGTACTTC
v_gene: TRBV30; abundance: .; d_gene: .; j_gene: TRBJ2-1; CDR3aa: CAWNRQYNEQFF; CDR3nt: TGTGCCTGGAACCGACAGTACAATGAGCAGTTCTTC
v_gene: TRBV7-9; abundance: .; d_gene: .; j_gene: TRBJ1-1; CDR3aa: CASSKTGQNTEAFF; CDR3nt: TGTGCCAGCAGCAAGACAGGACAGAACACTGAAGCTTTCTTT
v_gene: TRBV2; abundance: .; d_gene: .; j_gene: TRBJ1-5; CDR3aa: CASSAGLGNNQPQHF; CDR3nt: TGTGCCAGCAGTGCGGGACTGGGAAACAATCAGCCCCAGCATTTT
v_gene: TRBV20-1; abundance: once; d_gene: .; j_gene: TRBJ1-1; CDR3aa: CSARLGVSRAEAFF; CDR3nt: TGCAGTGCTAGACTAGGCGTCTCGAGGGCTGAAGCTTTCTTT
v_gene: TRBV20-1; abundance: .; d_gene: .; j_gene: TRBJ1-2; CDR3aa: CSARRGQNYGYTF; CDR3nt: TGCAGTGCTAGAAGAGGACAGAACTATGGCTACACCTTC
v_gene: TRBV19; abundance: .; d_gene: .; j_gene: TRBJ1-2; CDR3aa: CASSIEGNSGYTF; CDR3nt: TGTGCCAGTAGTATAGAAGGCAACAGTGGCTACACCTTC